The clone carrying this T cell receptor (beta chain) turned up a few times. What it recognizes is unknown. This sample stems from a study of identical twins. Findings and limits, study-wide: Conclusions were drawn cross-sectionally by statistical analysis, without following the same donors. Models predicted too little out-of-frame TCR alpha sharing in monozygotic twins. Clonotypes of the beta chain that were abundant in cord blood carried fewer insertions (memory repertoires showed none).

TCRdb reanalysed the 5' RACE reads using MiXCR and keeps one entry per CDR3 protein. The sample lists 400,000 to 500,000 distinct CDR3 sequences; approximately 17% were seen once. Looked up from germline, CDR1 is MNHEY and CDR2 is SVGAGI. The CDR3 has 14 amino acids. Trimming removed 2 bases at V and 1 base at J, with 8 bases between. What was sequenced was naive T cells sorted from blood. The chain couples TRBV6-5 to TRBJ1-1; TRBD1 might be the D (6 bases). The origin of this receptor is a man aged 45-65 years in good health. CDR3 in DNA: TGTGCCAGCAGTTACCGGGGACAGAACACTGAAGCTTTCTTT. This encodes CASSYRGQNTEAFF.